One TCR beta chain is described in this entry. Antigen unknown. Sequencing used immunoSEQ multiplex PCR; TCRdb keeps in-frame clones, though not all of them. Among about 88,000 clones listed, just over 90% were seen once. The sample originates from a study of T cell responses to AZD1222 COVID-19 vaccine. Findings and limits, study-wide: Among vaccine-associated CD4 TCRs, coverage spanned spike, with dominance at 160-218 and 743-854.

Trimming left V 1 base short and J 5 bases short, with 15 bases between. The CDR3 runs to 16 residues. Germline loops: CDR1 LGHDT, CDR2 YNNKEL (reference sequence). The source is an adult who received the AZD1222 COVID-19 vaccine. This material consisted of peripheral blood, taken 28 days after the second AZD1222 dose. This chain links TRBV3-1 (or the pseudogene TRBV3-2) with TRBJ1-5; no clear D gene. The CDR3 is CASSQGSPGLHQPQHF. DNA for the CDR3: TGTGCCAGCAGCCAAGGATCCCCAGGTCTCCATCAGCCCCAGCATTTT.